Included here is one T cell receptor beta chain sequence, with context. This record comes from a study of blood T cell repertoires in COVID-19. Generated by immunoSEQ multiplex PCR, the TCRdb table keeps only in-frame clones and is missing some. Here the sample spans about 380,000 clones, around 91% being singletons. This sequence originates from a man younger than 30 with active or convalescent COVID-19. The specimen was peripheral blood.

CDR3 in amino acids: CSVELWPGTGNTIYF. Written as DNA, the CDR3 is TGCAGCGTTGAACTTTGGCCGGGAACTGGAAACACCATATATTTT. This chain uses TRBV29-1 with TRBJ1-3; D gene uncertain. V was pared by 2 bases and J by 2 bases, with 13 bases between. The CDR3 is 15 amino acids. The germline V gene has CDR1 SQVTM and CDR2 ANQGSEA.